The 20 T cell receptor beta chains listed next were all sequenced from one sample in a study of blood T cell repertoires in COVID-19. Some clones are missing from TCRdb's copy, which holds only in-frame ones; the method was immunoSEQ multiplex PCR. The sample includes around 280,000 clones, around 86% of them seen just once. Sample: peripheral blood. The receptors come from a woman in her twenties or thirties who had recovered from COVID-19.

CDR3: CASSLDGTGGSNEQYF. Written as DNA, the CDR3 is TGCGCCAGCAGCTTGGATGGGACAGGGGGCTCAAACGAGCAGTACTTC. The rearrangement links TRBV5-1 to TRBJ2-7; 12 bases agree with TRBD1. Germline V lookup: CDR1 SGHRS, CDR2 YFSETQ. The length of the CDR3 is 16 residues. V was clipped by 0 bases and J by 5 bases; unmatched bases: 6.

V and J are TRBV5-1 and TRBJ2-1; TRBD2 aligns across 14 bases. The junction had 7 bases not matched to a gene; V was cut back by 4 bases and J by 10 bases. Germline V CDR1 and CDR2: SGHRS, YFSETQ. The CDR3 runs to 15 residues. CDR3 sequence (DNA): TGCGCCAGCAGCGCGACTAGCGGGGGGGCTTCCGAGCAGTTCTTC. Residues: CASSATSGGASEQFF.

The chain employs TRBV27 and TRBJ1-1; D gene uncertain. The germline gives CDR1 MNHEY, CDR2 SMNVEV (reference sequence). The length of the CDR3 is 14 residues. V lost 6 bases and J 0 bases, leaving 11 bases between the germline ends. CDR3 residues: CASRIRTVNTEAFF. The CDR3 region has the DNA TGTGCCAGCAGAATCCGGACTGTGAACACTGAAGCTTTCTTT.

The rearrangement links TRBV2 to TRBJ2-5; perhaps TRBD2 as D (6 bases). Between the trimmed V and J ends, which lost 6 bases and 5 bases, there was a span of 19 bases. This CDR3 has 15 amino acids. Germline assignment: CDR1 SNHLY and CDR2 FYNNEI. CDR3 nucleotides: TGTGCCAGCAGCGCGAATTTGGGAGGAAGGGAGACCCAGTACTTC. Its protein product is CASSANLGGRETQYF.

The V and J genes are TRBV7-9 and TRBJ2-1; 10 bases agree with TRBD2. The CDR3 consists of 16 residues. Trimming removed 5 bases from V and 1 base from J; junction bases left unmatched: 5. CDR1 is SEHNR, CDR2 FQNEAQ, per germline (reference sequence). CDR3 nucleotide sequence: TGTGCCAGCAGCCCCGGGACTAGCGTATCCTACAATGAGCAGTTCTTC. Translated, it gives CASSPGTSVSYNEQFF.

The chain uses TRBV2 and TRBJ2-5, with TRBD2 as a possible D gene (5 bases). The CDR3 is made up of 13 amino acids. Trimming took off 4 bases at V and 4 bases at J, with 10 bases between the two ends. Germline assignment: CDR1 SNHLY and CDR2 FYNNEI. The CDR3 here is CASSAVAGETQYF. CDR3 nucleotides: TGTGCCAGCAGTGCGGTGGCGGGAGAGACCCAGTACTTC.

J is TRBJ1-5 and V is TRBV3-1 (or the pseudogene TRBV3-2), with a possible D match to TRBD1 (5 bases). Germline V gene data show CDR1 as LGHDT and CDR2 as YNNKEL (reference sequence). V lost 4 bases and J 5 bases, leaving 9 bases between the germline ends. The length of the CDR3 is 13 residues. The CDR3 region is CASSRGGDQPQHF. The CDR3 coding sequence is TGTGCCAGCAGCCGGGGGGGAGATCAGCCCCAGCATTTT.

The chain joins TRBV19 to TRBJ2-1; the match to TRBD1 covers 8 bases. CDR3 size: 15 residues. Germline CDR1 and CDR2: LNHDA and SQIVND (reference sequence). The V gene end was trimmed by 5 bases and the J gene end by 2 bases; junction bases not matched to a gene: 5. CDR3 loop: CASSLEDRAYNEQFF. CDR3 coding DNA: TGTGCCAGTAGTTTGGAGGACAGGGCCTACAATGAGCAGTTCTTC. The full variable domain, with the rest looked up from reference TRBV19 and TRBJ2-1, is DGGITQSPKYLFRKEGQNVTLSCEQNLNHDAMYWYRQDPGQGLRLIYYSQIVNDFQKGDIAEGYSVSREKKESFPLTVTSAQKNPTAFYLCASSLEDRAYNEQFFGPGTRLTVL.

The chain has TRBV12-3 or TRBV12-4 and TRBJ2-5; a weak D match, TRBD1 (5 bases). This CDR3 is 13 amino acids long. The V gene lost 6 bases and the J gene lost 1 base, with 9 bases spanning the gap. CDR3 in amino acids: CASRRQLQETQYF. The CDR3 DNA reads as TGTGCCAGCAGACGACAGCTCCAAGAGACCCAGTACTTC.

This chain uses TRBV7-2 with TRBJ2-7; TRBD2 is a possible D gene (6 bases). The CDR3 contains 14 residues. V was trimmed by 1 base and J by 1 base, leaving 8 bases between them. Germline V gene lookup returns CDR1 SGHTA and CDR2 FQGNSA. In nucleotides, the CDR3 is TGTGCCAGCAGCTTAGGGGGGGAGTCCTACGAGCAGTACTTC. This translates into CASSLGGESYEQYF.

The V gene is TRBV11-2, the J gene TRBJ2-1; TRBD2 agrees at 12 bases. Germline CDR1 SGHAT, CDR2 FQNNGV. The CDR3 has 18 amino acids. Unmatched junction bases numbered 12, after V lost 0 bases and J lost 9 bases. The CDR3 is CASSLDRGLAGIGREQFF. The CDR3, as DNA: TGTGCCAGCAGCTTAGATCGGGGACTAGCGGGTATTGGGCGTGAGCAGTTCTTC.

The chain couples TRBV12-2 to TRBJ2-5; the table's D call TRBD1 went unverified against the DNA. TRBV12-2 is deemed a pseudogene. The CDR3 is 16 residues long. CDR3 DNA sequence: TGTGCAAGTCGCTTAGCCCGGGACAGGGGTAGGGAGACCCAGTACTTC. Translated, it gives CASRLARDRGRETQYF.

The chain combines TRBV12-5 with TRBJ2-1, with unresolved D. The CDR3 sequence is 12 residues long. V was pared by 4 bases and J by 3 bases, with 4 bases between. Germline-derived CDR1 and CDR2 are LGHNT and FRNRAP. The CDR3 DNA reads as TGTGCTAGTGGTTCCAACTACAATGAGCAGTTCTTC. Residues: CASGSNYNEQFF. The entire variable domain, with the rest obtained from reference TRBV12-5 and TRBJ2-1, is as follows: DARVTQTPRHKVTEMGQEVTMRCQPILGHNTVFWYRQTMMQGLELLAYFRNRAPLDDSGMPKDRFSAEMPDATLATLKIQPSEPRDSAVYFCASGSNYNEQFFGPGTRLTVL.

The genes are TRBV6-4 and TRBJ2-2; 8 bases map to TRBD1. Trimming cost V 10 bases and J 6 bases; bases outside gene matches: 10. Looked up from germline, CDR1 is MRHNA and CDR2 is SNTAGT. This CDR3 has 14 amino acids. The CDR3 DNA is TGTGCCACCAGAATTATACAGGGGGCCGGGGAGCTGTTTTTT. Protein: CATRIIQGAGELFF.

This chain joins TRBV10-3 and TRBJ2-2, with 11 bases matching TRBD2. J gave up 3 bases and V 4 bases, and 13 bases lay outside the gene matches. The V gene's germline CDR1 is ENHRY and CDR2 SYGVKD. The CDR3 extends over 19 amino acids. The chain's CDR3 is CAISVQLAGDTVDTGELFF. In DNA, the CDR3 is TGTGCCATCAGTGTACAACTAGCGGGAGACACCGTGGACACCGGGGAGCTGTTTTTT.

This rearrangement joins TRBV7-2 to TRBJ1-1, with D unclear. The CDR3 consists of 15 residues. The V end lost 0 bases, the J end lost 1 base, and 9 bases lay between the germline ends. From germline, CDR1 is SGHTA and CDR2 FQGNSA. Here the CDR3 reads CASSLALGRNTEAFF. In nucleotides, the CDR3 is TGTGCCAGCAGCTTAGCCCTCGGGAGGAACACTGAAGCTTTCTTT.

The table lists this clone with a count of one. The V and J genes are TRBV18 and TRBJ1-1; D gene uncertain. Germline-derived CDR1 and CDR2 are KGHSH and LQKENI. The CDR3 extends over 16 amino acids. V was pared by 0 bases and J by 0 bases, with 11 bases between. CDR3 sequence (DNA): TGTGCCAGCTCACCACCGATCGGAGCAATGAACACTGAAGCTTTCTTT. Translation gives CASSPPIGAMNTEAFF. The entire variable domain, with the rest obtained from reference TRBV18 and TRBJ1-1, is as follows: NAGVMQNPRHLVRRRGQEARLRCSPMKGHSHVYWYRQLPEEGLKFMVYLQKENIIDESGMPKERFSAEFPKEGPSILRIQQVVRGDSAAYFCASSPPIGAMNTEAFFGQGTRLTVV.

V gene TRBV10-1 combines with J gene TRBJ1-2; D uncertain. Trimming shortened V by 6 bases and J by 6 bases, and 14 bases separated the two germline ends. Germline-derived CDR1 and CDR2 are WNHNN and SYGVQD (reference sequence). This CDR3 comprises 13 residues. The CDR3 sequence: CASSGLLWDGYTF. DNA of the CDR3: TGCGCCAGCAGCGGACTGCTCTGGGATGGCTACACCTTC.

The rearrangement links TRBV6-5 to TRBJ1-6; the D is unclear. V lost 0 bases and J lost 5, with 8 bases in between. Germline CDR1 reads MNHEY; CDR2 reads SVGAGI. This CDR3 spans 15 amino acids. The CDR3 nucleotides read TGTGCCAGCAGTTACTCGGCCAGGAATAATTCACCCCTCCACTTT. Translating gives CASSYSARNNSPLHF.

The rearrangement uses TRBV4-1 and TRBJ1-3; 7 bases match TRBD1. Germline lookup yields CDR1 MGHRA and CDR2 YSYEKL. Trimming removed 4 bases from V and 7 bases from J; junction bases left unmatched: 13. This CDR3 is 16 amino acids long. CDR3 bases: TGCGCCAGCAGCCGAGGACAGGCTCTTTATCAGAACACCATATATTTT. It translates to CASSRGQALYQNTIYF.